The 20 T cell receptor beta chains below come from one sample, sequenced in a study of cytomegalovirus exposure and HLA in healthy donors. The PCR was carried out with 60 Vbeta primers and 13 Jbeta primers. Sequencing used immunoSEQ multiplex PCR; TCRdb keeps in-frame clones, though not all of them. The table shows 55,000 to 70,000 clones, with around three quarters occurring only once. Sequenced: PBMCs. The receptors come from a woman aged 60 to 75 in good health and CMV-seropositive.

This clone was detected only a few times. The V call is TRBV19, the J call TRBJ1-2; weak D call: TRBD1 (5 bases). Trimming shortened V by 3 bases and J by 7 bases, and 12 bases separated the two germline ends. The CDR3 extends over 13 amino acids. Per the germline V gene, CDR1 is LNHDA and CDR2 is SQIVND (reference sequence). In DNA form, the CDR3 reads TGTGCCAGTAGTATCGGTGTAGGGGCTGGCTACACCTTC. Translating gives CASSIGVGAGYTF. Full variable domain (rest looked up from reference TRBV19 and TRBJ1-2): DGGITQSPKYLFRKEGQNVTLSCEQNLNHDAMYWYRQDPGQGLRLIYYSQIVNDFQKGDIAEGYSVSREKKESFPLTVTSAQKNPTAFYLCASSIGVGAGYTFGSGTRLTVV.

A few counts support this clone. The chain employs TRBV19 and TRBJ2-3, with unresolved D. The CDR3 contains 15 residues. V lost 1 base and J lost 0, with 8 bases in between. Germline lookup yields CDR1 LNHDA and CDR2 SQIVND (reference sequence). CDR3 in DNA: TGTGCCAGTAGTATAGGCGCGGTTAGCACAGATACGCAGTATTTT. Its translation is CASSIGAVSTDTQYF.

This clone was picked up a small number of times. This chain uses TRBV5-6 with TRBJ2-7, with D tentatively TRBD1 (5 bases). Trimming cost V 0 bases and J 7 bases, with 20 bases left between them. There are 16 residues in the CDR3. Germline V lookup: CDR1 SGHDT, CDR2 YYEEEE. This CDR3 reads CASSLGASGALREQYF. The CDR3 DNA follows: TGTGCCAGCAGCTTGGGGGCGAGTGGGGCGTTAAGAGAGCAGTACTTC.

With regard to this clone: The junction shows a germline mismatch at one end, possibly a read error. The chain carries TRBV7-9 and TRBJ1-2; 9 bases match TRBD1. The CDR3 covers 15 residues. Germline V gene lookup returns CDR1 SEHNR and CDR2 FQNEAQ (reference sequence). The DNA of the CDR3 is TGTTCCAGCAGCAATTGGGACAGGGTAGGGTATGGCTACACCTTC. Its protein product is CSSSNWDRVGYGYTF.

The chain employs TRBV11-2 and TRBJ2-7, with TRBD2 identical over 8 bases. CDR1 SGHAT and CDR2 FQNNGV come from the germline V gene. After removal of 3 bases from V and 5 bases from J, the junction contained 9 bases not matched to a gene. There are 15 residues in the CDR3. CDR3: CASSLQRGRLDEQYF. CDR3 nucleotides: TGTGCCAGCAGCTTGCAGCGGGGGCGATTGGACGAGCAGTACTTC. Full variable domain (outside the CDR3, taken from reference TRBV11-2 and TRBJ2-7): EAGVAQSPRYKIIEKRQSVAFWCNPISGHATLYWYQQILGQGPKLLIQFQNNGVVDDSQLPKDRFSAERLKGVDSTLKIQPAKLEDSAVYLCASSLQRGRLDEQYFGPGTRLTVT.

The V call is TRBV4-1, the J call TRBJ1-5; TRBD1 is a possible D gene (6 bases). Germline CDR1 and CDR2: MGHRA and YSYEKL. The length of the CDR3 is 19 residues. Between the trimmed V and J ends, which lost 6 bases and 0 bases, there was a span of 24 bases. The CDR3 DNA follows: TGCGCCAGCAGTCCTATTAGGGGGAGTAGCTTTAATAGCAATCAGCCCCAGCATTTT. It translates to CASSPIRGSSFNSNQPQHF.

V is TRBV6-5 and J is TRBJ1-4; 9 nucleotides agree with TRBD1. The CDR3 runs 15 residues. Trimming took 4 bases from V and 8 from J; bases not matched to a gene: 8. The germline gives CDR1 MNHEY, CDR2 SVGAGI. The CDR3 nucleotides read TGTGCCAGCAGTTCGGAACAGGGGGCTAGGGAAAAACTGTTTTTT. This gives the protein CASSSEQGAREKLFF.

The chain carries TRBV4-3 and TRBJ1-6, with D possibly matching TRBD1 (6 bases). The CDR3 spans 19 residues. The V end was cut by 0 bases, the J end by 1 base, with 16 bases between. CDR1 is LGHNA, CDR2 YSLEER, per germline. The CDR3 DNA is TGCGCCAGCAGCCAAGATCCCGGGGGGCCGAGGTCCTATAATTCACCCCTCCACTTT. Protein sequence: CASSQDPGGPRSYNSPLHF.

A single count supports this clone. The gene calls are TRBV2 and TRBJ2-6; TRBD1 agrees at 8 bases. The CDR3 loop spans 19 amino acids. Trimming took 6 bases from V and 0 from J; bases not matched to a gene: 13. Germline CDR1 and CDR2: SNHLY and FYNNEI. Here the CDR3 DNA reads TGTGCCAGCAGCGTCCCGGGACAGGAATTGCTCTCTGGGGCCAACGTCCTGACTTTC. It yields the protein CASSVPGQELLSGANVLTF.

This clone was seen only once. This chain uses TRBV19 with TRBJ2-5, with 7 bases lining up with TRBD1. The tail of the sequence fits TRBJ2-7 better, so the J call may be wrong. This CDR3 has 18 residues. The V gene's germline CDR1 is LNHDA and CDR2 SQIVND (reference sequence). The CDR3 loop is CASSANRGGGPLSGEQYF. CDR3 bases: TGTGCCAGTAGTGCCAACAGGGGTGGGGGCCCCTTATCGGGCGAGCAGTACTTC.

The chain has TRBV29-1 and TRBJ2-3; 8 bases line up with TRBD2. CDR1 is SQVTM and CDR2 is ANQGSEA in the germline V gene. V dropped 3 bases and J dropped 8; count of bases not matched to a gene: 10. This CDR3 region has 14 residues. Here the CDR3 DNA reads TGCAGCGTTGATGATAGCGGGGATGTATCTACGCAGTATTTT. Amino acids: CSVDDSGDVSTQYF.

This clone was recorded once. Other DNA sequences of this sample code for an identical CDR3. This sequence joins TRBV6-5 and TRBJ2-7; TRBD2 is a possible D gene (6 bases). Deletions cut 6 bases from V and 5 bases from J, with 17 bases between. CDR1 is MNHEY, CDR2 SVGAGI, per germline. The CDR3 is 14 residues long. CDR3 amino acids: CASRGTGRIDEQYF. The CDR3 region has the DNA TGTGCCAGCAGGGGGACGGGGAGGATCGACGAGCAGTACTTC.

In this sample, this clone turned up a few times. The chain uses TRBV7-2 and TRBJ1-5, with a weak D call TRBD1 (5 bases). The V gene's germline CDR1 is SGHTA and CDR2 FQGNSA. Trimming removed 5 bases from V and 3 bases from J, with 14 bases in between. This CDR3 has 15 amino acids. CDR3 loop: CASSPQGGINQPQHF. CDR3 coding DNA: TGTGCCAGCAGCCCCCAGGGAGGGATCAATCAGCCCCAGCATTTT.

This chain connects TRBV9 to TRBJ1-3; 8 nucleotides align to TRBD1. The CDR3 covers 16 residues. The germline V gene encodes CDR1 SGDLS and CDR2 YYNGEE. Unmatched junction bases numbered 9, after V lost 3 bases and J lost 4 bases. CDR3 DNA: TGTGCCAGCAGCGAAGGGCCAGGGGGCGCGGGAAACACCATATATTTT. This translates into CASSEGPGGAGNTIYF.

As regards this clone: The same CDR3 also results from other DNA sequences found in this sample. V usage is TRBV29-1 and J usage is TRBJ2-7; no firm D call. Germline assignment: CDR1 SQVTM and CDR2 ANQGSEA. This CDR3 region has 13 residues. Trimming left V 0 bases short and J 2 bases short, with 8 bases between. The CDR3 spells CSVEEETAYEQYF. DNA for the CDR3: TGCAGCGTTGAAGAGGAGACGGCCTACGAGCAGTACTTC.

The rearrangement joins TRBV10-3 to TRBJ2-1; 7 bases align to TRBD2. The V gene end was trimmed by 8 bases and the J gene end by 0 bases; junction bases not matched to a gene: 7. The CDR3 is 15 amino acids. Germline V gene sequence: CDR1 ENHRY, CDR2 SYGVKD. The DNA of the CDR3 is TGTGCCATCGGGACGGGGAGGGGCTCCTACAATGAGCAGTTCTTC. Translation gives CAIGTGRGSYNEQFF.

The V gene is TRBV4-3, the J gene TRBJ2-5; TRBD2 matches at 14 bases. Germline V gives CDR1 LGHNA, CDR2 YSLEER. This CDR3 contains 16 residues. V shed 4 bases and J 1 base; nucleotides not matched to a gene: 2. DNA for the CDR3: TGCGCCAGCAGCCGCGGACTAGCGGGGGGCCAAGAGACCCAGTACTTC. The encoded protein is CASSRGLAGGQETQYF.

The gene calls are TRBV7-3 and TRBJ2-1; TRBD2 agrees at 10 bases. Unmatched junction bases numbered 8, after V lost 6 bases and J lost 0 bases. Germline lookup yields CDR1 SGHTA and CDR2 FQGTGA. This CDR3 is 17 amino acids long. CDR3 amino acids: CASSASGGATSYNEQFF. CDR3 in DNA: TGTGCCAGCAGTGCCAGCGGGGGGGCAACCTCCTACAATGAGCAGTTCTTC.

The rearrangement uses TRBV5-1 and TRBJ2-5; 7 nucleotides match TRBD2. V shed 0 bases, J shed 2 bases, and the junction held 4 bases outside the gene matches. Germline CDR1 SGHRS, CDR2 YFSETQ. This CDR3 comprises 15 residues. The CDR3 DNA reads TGCGCCAGCAGCTTGGCCTGGACTAGTCAAGAGACCCAGTACTTC. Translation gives CASSLAWTSQETQYF. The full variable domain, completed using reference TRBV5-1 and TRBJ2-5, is KAGVTQTPRYLIKTRGQQVTLSCSPISGHRSVSWYQQTPGQGLQFLFEYFSETQRNKGNFPGRFSGRQFSNSRSEMNVSTLELGDSALYLCASSLAWTSQETQYFGPGTRLLVL.

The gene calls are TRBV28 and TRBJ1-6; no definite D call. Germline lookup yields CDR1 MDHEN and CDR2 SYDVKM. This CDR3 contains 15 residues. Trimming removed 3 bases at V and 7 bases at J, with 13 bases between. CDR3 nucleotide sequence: TGTGCCAGCAGTTTCGGGGTATCGCGGAATTCACCCCTCCACTTT. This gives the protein CASSFGVSRNSPLHF. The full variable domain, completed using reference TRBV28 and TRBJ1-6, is DVKVTQSSRYLVKRTGEKVFLECVQDMDHENMFWYRQDPGLGLRLIYFSYDVKMKEKGDIPEGYSVSREKKERFSLILESASTNQTSMYLCASSFGVSRNSPLHFGNGTRLTVT.